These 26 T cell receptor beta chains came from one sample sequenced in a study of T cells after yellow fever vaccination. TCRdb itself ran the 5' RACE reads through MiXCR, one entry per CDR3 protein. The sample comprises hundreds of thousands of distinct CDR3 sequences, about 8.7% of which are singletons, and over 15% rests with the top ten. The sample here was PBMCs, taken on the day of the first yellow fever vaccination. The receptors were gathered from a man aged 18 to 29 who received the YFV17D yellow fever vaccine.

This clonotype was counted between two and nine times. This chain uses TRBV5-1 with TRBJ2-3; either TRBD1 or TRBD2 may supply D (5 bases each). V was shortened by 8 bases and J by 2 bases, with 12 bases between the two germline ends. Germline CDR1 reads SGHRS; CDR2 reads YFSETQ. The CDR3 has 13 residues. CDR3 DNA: TGCGCCAGTTACCGGGACCCCACAGATACGCAGTATTTT. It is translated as CASYRDPTDTQYF.

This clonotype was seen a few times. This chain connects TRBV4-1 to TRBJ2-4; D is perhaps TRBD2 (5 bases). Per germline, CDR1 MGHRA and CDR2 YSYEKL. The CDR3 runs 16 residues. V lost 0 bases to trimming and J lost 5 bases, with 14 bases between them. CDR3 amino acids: CASSQEAAGLQNIQYF. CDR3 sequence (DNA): TGCGCCAGCAGCCAAGAAGCGGCTGGGCTCCAAAACATTCAGTACTTC.

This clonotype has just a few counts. The CDR3 DNA sequence: TGTGCCAGCAGCTTAGTTACAGGGGGCGCGAATGGCTACACCTTC. Protein sequence: CASSLVTGGANGYTF. V usage is TRBV7-2 and J usage is TRBJ1-2; 9 bases line up with TRBD1. The CDR3 runs to 15 residues. Losses at the gene ends were 1 base for V and 6 bases for J; bases not matched to a gene: 6. Germline V CDR1 and CDR2: SGHTA, FQGNSA.

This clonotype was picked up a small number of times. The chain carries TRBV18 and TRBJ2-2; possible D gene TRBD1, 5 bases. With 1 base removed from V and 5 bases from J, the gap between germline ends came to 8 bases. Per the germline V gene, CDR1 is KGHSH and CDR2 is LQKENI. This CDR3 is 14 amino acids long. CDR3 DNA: TGTGCCAGCTCACCACTCAGGGAAACCGGGGAGCTGTTTTTT. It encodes CASSPLRETGELFF.

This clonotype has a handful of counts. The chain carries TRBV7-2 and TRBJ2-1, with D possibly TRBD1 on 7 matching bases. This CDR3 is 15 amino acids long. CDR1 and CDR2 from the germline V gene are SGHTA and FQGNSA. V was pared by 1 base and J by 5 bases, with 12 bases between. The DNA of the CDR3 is TGTGCCAGCAGCTTAGGGGGGGACAGAGACAATGAGCAGTTCTTC. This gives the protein CASSLGGDRDNEQFF.

The CDR3 protein is CASTPFGGGLYEQYF. The CDR3 nucleotides are TGTGCCAGCACTCCGTTCGGGGGGGGCCTCTACGAGCAGTACTTC. The gene calls are TRBV7-2 and TRBJ2-7; 8 bases map to TRBD2. The V and J ends lost 7 bases and 3 bases, in that order; junction bases with no gene match: 11. CDR1 and CDR2 from the germline V gene are SGHTA and FQGNSA. The CDR3 loop spans 15 amino acids.

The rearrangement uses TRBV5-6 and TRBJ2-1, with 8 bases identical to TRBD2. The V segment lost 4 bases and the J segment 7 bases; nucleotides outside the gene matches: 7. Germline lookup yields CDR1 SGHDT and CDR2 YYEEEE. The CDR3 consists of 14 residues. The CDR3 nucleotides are TGTGCCAGCAGCCGGCGGGCTAGCGGGAATGAGCAGTTCTTC. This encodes CASSRRASGNEQFF.

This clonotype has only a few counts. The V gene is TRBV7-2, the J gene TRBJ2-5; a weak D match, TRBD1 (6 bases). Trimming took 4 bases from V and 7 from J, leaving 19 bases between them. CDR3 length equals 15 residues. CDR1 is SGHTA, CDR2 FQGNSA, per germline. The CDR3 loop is CASSSGTPPVGTQYF. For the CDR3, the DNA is TGTGCCAGCAGCTCCGGGACACCCCCAGTGGGGACCCAGTACTTC.

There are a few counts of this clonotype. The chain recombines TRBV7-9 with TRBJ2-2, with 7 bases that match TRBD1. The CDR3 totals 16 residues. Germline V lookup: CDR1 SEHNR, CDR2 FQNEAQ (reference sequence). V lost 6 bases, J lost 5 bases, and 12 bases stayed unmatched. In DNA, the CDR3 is TGTGCCAGCAGGCCCTTGACAGGGATTAGAACCGGGGAGCTGTTTTTT. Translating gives CASRPLTGIRTGELFF.

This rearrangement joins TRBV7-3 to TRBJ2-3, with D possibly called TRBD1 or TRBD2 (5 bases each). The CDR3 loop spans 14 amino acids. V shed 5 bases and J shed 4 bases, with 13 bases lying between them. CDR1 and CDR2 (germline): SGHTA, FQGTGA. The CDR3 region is CASSPGTRPDTQYF. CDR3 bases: TGTGCCAGCAGCCCGGGGACCAGACCAGATACGCAGTATTTT.

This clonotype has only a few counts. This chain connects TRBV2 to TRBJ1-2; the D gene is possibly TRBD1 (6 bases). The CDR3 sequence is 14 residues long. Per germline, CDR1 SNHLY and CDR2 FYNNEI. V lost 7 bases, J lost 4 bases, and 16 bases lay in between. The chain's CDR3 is CASIPQTGGYGYTF. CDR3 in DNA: TGTGCCAGCATTCCACAGACAGGCGGCTATGGCTACACCTTC.

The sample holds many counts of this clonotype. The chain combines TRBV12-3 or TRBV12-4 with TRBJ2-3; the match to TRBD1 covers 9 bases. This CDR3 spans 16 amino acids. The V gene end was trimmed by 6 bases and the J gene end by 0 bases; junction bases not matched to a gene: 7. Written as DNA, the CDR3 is TGTGCCAGCAGCCGTCGGGACAGGGCCAGCACAGATACGCAGTATTTT. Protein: CASSRRDRASTDTQYF.

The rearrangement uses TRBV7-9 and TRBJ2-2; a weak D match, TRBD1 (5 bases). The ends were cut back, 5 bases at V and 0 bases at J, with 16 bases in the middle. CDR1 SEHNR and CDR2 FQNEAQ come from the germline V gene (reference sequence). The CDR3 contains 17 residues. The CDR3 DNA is TGTGCCAGCAGCCTACTGAGACAGAACCCGAACACCGGGGAGCTGTTTTTT. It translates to CASSLLRQNPNTGELFF.

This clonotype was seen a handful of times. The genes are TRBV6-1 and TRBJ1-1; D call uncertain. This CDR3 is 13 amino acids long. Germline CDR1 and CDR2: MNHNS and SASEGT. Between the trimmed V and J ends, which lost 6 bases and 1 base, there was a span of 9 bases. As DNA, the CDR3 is TGTGCCAGCAGCCAGACATCGAACACTGAAGCTTTCTTT. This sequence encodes CASSQTSNTEAFF.

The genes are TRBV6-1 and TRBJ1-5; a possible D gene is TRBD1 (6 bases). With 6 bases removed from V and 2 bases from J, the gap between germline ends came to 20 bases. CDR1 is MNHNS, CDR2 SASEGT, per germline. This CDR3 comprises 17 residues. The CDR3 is CASSAGTTAIGNQPQHF. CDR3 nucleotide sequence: TGTGCCAGCAGCGCCGGGACAACTGCTATAGGCAATCAGCCCCAGCATTTT.

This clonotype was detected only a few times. The CDR3 DNA sequence: TGTGCCAGCAGTCGTCAGCCCGTAGGGACCACCGGGGAGCTGTTTTTT. Translated, it gives CASSRQPVGTTGELFF. This chain links TRBV6-1 with TRBJ2-2; D could derive from TRBD1 or TRBD2 (5 bases each). V lost 5 bases and J lost 4, with 17 bases in between. Germline CDR1 and CDR2: MNHNS and SASEGT. The CDR3 covers 16 residues.

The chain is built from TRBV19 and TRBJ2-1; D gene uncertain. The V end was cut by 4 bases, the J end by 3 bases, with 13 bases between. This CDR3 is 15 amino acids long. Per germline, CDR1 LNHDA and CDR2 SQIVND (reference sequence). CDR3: CASSRVWASYNEQFF. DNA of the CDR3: TGTGCCAGTAGTAGAGTTTGGGCCAGCTACAATGAGCAGTTCTTC.

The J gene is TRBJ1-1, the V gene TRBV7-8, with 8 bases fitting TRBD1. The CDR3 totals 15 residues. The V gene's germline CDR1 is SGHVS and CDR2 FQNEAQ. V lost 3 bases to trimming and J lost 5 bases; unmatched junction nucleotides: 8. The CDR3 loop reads CASSFGGQGRTEAFF. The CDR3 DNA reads TGTGCCAGCAGCTTTGGCGGACAGGGCAGGACTGAAGCTTTCTTT.

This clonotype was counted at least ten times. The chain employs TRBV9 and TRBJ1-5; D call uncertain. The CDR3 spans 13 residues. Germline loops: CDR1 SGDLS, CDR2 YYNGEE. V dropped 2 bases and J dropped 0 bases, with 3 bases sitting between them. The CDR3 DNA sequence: TGTGCCAGCAGCGTCCGTAGCAATCAGCCCCAGCATTTT. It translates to CASSVRSNQPQHF.

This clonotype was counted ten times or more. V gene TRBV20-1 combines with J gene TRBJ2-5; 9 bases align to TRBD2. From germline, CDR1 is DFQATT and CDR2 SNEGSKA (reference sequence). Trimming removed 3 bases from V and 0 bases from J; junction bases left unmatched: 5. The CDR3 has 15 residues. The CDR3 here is CSARAASGDQETQYF. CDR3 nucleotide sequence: TGCAGTGCTAGGGCAGCTAGCGGGGACCAAGAGACCCAGTACTTC.

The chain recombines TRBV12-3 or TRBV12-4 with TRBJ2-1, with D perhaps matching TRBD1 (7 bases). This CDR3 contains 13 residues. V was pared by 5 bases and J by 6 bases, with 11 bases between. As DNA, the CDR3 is TGTGCCAGCAGTCCCCAGGGGGGCAATGAGCAGTTCTTC. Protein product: CASSPQGGNEQFF.

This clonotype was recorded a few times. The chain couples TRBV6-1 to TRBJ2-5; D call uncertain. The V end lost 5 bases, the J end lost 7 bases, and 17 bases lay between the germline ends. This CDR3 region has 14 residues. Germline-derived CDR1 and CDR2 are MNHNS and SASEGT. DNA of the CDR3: TGTGCCAGCAGTAGCCGGGCTGGCCTAGGGACCCAGTACTTC. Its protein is CASSSRAGLGTQYF.

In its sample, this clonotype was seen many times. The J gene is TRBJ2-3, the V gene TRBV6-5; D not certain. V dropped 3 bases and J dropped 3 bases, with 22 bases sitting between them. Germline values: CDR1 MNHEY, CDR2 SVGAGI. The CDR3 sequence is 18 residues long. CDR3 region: CASSYPILRASETDTQYF. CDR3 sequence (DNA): TGTGCCAGCAGTTATCCCATCTTAAGGGCCAGCGAGACAGATACGCAGTATTTT.

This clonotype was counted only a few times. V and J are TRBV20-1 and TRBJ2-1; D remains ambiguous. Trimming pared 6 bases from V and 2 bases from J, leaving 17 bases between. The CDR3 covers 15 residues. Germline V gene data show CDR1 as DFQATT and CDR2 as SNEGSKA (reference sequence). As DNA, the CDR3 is TGCAGTGCCCCAGGAGCCTTAGACACCTACAATGAGCAGTTCTTC. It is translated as CSAPGALDTYNEQFF.

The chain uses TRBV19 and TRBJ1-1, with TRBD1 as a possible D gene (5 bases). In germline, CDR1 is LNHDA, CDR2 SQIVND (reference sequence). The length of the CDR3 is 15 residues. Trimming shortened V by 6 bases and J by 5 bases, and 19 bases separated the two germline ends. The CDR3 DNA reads TGTGCCAGTAGCTACCCGGGACTGGCGGGGACTGAAGCTTTCTTT. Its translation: CASSYPGLAGTEAFF.

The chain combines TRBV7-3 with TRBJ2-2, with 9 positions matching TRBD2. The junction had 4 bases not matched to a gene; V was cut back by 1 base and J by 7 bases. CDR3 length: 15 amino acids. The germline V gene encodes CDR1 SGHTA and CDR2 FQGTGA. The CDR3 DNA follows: TGTGCCAGCAGCTTAAGCGGGACTAGCCACGGGGAGCTGTTTTTT. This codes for CASSLSGTSHGELFF.